One sample yielded the 30 T cell receptor beta chains listed below, sequenced in a study of shared clonotypes between healthy human individuals. Sequencing used immunoSEQ multiplex PCR; TCRdb keeps in-frame clones, though not all of them. The table includes around 1,000,000 clones, 77% detected once. The specimen sequenced was memory CD4+ T cells from PBMCs. Subset denoted: CD45RA-negative fraction. Receptor source: a man aged 18 to 29 in good health. Some clones in this sample may be carry-over from other donors' samples.

This clone was picked up a small number of times. V and J are TRBV7-2 and TRBJ2-1; possible D gene TRBD1, 6 bases. This CDR3 comprises 16 residues. Germline lookup yields CDR1 SGHTA and CDR2 FQGNSA. V lost 5 bases and J lost 4, with 18 bases in between. Here the CDR3 DNA reads TGTGCCAGCAGCACAGGGAGACAGCAGGGGTACAATGAGCAGTTCTTC. Protein sequence: CASSTGRQQGYNEQFF.

This chain uses TRBV19 with TRBJ2-1; possible D gene TRBD2, 6 bases. V gave up 10 bases and J gave up 0 bases, with 19 bases separating them. This CDR3 is built from 16 residues. CDR1 and CDR2 from the germline V gene are LNHDA and SQIVND (reference sequence). CDR3 region: CATKNWDGSSYNEQFF. The CDR3 coding sequence is TGTGCCACTAAAAATTGGGACGGGAGCTCCTACAATGAGCAGTTCTTC.

The gene calls are TRBV25-1 and TRBJ1-2; a weak D match, TRBD1 (5 bases). The CDR3 length is 14 residues. The germline V gene encodes CDR1 MGHDK and CDR2 SYGVNS. Trimming pared 5 bases from V and 7 bases from J, leaving 17 bases between. The CDR3 region has the DNA TGTGCCAGCAGTACCGGGACGATCAAGAGTGGCTACACCTTC. Translated, it gives CASSTGTIKSGYTF.

The gene calls are TRBV4-1 and TRBJ1-4, with D perhaps matching TRBD1 (6 bases). Looked up from germline, CDR1 is MGHRA and CDR2 is YSYEKL. The CDR3 consists of 16 residues. V was clipped by 5 bases and J by 6 bases, with 19 bases between them. The CDR3 reads CASSSLGGGLDEKLFF. The CDR3 nucleotides read TGCGCCAGCAGCTCACTGGGAGGGGGGCTTGATGAAAAACTGTTTTTT.

The rearrangement links TRBV6-5 to TRBJ2-7; 10 bases fit TRBD2. The CDR3 loop spans 15 amino acids. The V and J ends lost 6 bases and 2 bases, in that order; junction bases with no gene match: 7. Germline V lookup: CDR1 MNHEY, CDR2 SVGAGI. The CDR3 coding sequence is TGTGCCAGCAGAAAAACTAGCGGGGAACCCTACGAGCAGTACTTC. Amino acid sequence: CASRKTSGEPYEQYF.

This chain joins TRBV4-2 and TRBJ1-3; tentatively, D is TRBD1 (5 bases). Germline-derived CDR1 and CDR2 are LGHNA and YNFKEQ. The V end was cut by 5 bases, the J end by 5 bases, with 16 bases between. This CDR3 has 15 residues. CDR3: CASSKFGGERNTIYF. CDR3 coding DNA: TGTGCCAGCAGCAAATTTGGGGGGGAACGAAACACCATATATTTT.

This chain joins TRBV6-1 and TRBJ1-1, with 8 bases lining up with TRBD1. The trim removed 0 bases at V and 3 bases at J, leaving 3 bases unmatched. CDR1 is MNHNS and CDR2 is SASEGT in the germline V gene. This CDR3 has 15 amino acids. CDR3 in amino acids: CASSEAGTGHTEAFF. For the CDR3, the DNA is TGTGCCAGCAGTGAAGCAGGGACAGGTCACACTGAAGCTTTCTTT.

This clone appeared a few times. CDR3 DNA sequence: TGTGCCACCAGCAGAGAGCGACAGGGGCTTCTCCACTTT. Translating it yields CATSRERQGLLHF. The chain has TRBV15 and TRBJ1-6; TRBD1 matches at 8 bases. With 0 bases clipped from V and 16 bases from J, the junction kept 5 bases outside the gene matches. This CDR3 is built from 13 residues. Germline V gene data show CDR1 as LNHNV and CDR2 as YYDKDF (reference sequence).

The V gene is TRBV6-6, the J gene TRBJ1-2, with 7 bases that match TRBD1. This CDR3 is built from 16 residues. The V gene end was trimmed by 2 bases and the J gene end by 5 bases; junction bases not matched to a gene: 11. Looked up from germline, CDR1 is MNHNY and CDR2 is SVGAGI (reference sequence). The CDR3 coding sequence is TGTGCCAGCAGTTACAACCCGGCGGGGACAGATTATGGCTACACCTTC. As protein: CASSYNPAGTDYGYTF.

A word on this clone: This likely reflects a read error, since a far larger clone is one base away. The gene calls are TRBV30 and TRBJ2-2, with D possibly being TRBD1 or TRBD2 (6 bases each). Germline lookup yields CDR1 GTSNPN and CDR2 SVGIG (reference sequence). This CDR3 is 15 amino acids long. The CDR3 sequence: CAWRSAGEDTVELFF. As DNA, the CDR3 is TGTGCCTGGAGGAGTGCAGGGGAGGATACCGTGGAGCTGTTTTTT.

This CDR3 is CASSERYTGRIPGELFF. The CDR3 DNA reads TGTGCCAGCAGTGAACGGTACACAGGGAGGATACCCGGGGAGCTGTTTTTT. The chain links TRBV27 to TRBJ2-2, with D perhaps given as TRBD1 or TRBD2 (6 bases each). Germline V gene lookup returns CDR1 MNHEY and CDR2 SMNVEV (reference sequence). There are 17 residues in the CDR3. V gave up 5 bases and J gave up 6 bases, with 22 bases separating them.

This clone was seen a few times. This chain joins TRBV21-1 and TRBJ1-1; the table gives TRBD1 as D, unverified against the DNA. TRBV21-1 constitutes a pseudogene. The CDR3 length is 14 residues. The chain's CDR3 is CASSKGKGPTEAFF. The CDR3 region has the DNA TGTGCCAGCAGCAAAGGTAAGGGGCCCACTGAAGCTTTCTTT.

The chain has TRBV4-3 and TRBJ2-3; D is unclear. Germline V CDR1 and CDR2: LGHNA, YSLEER. The CDR3 covers 17 residues. Trimming took off 0 bases at V and 0 bases at J, with 13 bases between the two ends. CDR3 region: CASSQDVAAFSTDTQYF. As DNA, the CDR3 is TGCGCCAGCAGCCAAGATGTAGCAGCCTTTAGCACAGATACGCAGTATTTT.

The chain is built from TRBV2 and TRBJ2-2; TRBD1 matches at 7 bases. J was trimmed by 9 bases and V by 8 bases; bases with no gene match: 6. CDR1 is SNHLY and CDR2 is FYNNEI in the germline V gene. The CDR3 spans 12 residues. The CDR3 is CASAGGLRELFF. Written as DNA, the CDR3 is TGTGCCAGCGCAGGGGGTCTGAGGGAGCTGTTTTTT.

This clone has just one count. V usage is TRBV4-2 and J usage is TRBJ1-3; D is unclear. Germline V lookup: CDR1 LGHNA, CDR2 YNFKEQ. Trimming took off 0 bases at V and 0 bases at J, with 12 bases between the two ends. The CDR3 sequence is 17 residues long. The CDR3 sequence: CASSQDAQAHSGNTIYF. The DNA of the CDR3 is TGTGCCAGCAGCCAAGATGCCCAGGCGCACTCTGGAAACACCATATATTTT.

The gene calls are TRBV5-6 and TRBJ1-1, with a tentative D call TRBD1 (6 bases). Between the trimmed V and J ends, which lost 3 bases and 2 bases, there was a span of 20 bases. The germline V gene encodes CDR1 SGHDT and CDR2 YYEEEE. CDR3 length equals 17 residues. The CDR3 sequence is CASSSQGKWFINTEAFF. The CDR3 DNA is TGTGCCAGCAGCTCCCAGGGGAAGTGGTTCATCAACACTGAAGCTTTCTTT.

Ten or more counts support this clone. The J gene is TRBJ1-2, the V gene TRBV7-9; no clear D gene. Trimming stripped 8 bases from V and 3 bases from J, with 16 bases between. Germline V lookup: CDR1 SEHNR, CDR2 FQNEAQ (reference sequence). This CDR3 has 14 residues. This CDR3 reads CASESWARDYGYTF. The CDR3 DNA reads as TGTGCCAGCGAATCGTGGGCAAGGGACTATGGCTACACCTTC.

The rearrangement links TRBV9 to TRBJ1-5; the D gene is possibly TRBD1 (5 bases). V was shortened by 0 bases and J by 3 bases, with 10 bases between the two germline ends. The CDR3 consists of 15 residues. Germline V lookup: CDR1 SGDLS, CDR2 YYNGEE. The CDR3 DNA reads TGTGCCAGCAGCGTAGGTGTAGGACACAATCAGCCCCAGCATTTT. Its protein is CASSVGVGHNQPQHF.

The chain is built from TRBV6-1 and TRBJ1-3, with no clear D. V gave up 2 bases and J gave up 0 bases, with 11 bases separating them. CDR1 is MNHNS, CDR2 SASEGT, per germline. CDR3 size: 16 residues. In DNA form, the CDR3 reads TGTGCCAGCAGTGAAAAAGGTGCATACTCTGGAAACACCATATATTTT. Protein: CASSEKGAYSGNTIYF.

The gene calls are TRBV28 and TRBJ2-5; tentatively, D is TRBD1 (5 bases). Germline V gene data show CDR1 as MDHEN and CDR2 as SYDVKM. Deletions cut 4 bases from V and 4 bases from J, with 16 bases between. The CDR3 is 15 amino acids. The CDR3 DNA reads as TGTGCCAGCAGTTCCCCCCTGGGCAGGGCAGAGACCCAGTACTTC. This codes for CASSSPLGRAETQYF.

The V gene is TRBV19, the J gene TRBJ1-5; D possibly corresponds to TRBD1 (6 bases). This CDR3 is built from 16 residues. V lost 3 bases to trimming and J lost 4 bases, with 16 bases between them. In germline, CDR1 is LNHDA, CDR2 SQIVND (reference sequence). The CDR3 loop reads CASSIWSGQPNQPQHF. In DNA form, the CDR3 reads TGTGCCAGTAGTATCTGGTCCGGACAGCCTAATCAGCCCCAGCATTTT.

This clone was observed at least ten times. The chain has TRBV9 and TRBJ2-7, with D hard to call. This CDR3 spans 13 amino acids. Trimming stripped 0 bases from V and 6 bases from J, with 10 bases between. Germline CDR1 is SGDLS and CDR2 is YYNGEE. CDR3 coding DNA: TGTGCCAGCAGCGTAGCCCCGGCCCGCGAGCAGTACTTC. Its translation is CASSVAPAREQYF. The entire variable domain, with the rest obtained from reference TRBV9 and TRBJ2-7, is as follows: DSGVTQTPKHLITATGQRVTLRCSPRSGDLSVYWYQQSLDQGLQFLIQYYNGEERAKGNILERFSAQQFPDLHSELNLSSLELGDSALYFCASSVAPAREQYFGPGTRLTVT.

The genes are TRBV30 and TRBJ2-5; TRBD1 might be the D (6 bases). This CDR3 comprises 13 residues. CDR1 is GTSNPN and CDR2 is SVGIG in the germline V gene (reference sequence). Trimming took 8 bases from V and 5 from J, leaving 18 bases between them. The chain's CDR3 is CAGTDGDRETQYF. The CDR3 DNA reads as TGTGCCGGAACGGACGGTGACAGGGAGACCCAGTACTTC. The variable domain in full, completed from reference TRBV30 and TRBJ2-5, reads SQTIHQWPATLVQPVGSPLSLECTVEGTSNPNLYWYRQAAGRGLQLLFYSVGIGQISSEVPQNLSASRPQDRQFILSSKKLLLSDSGFYLCAGTDGDRETQYFGPGTRLLVL.

The chain recombines TRBV2 with TRBJ2-7, with 8 bases identical to TRBD2. With V trimmed by 6 bases and J by 5 bases, 9 bases remained unmatched. The CDR3 length is 14 residues. Germline CDR1 and CDR2: SNHLY and FYNNEI. This CDR3 is CASRGSGSRHEQYF. In nucleotides, the CDR3 is TGTGCCAGCAGGGGGAGCGGGAGTCGCCACGAGCAGTACTTC.

Worth noting for this clone: Distinct nucleotide sequences in the sample also encode this CDR3. The chain employs TRBV5-1 and TRBJ2-2; D perhaps matches TRBD1 (6 bases). This CDR3 has 14 residues. Germline values: CDR1 SGHRS, CDR2 YFSETQ. Trimming removed 3 bases at V and 2 bases at J, with 8 bases between. The CDR3 region is CASSWTVNTGELFF. CDR3 bases: TGCGCCAGCAGCTGGACAGTAAACACCGGGGAGCTGTTTTTT.

Details on this clone: Here the CDR3 omits its conserved ending phenylalanine or tryptophan, so a read error is the likely source. The rearrangement uses TRBV15 and TRBJ1-2; D is unclear. The length of the CDR3 is 15 residues. V was shortened by 2 bases and J by 2 bases, with 12 bases between the two germline ends. Germline-derived CDR1 and CDR2 are LNHNV and YYDKDF (reference sequence). The DNA of the CDR3 is TGTGCCACCAGCAGACCCGAGGAGGGAAACTATGGCTACACCTTA. Encoded protein: CATSRPEEGNYGYTL.

This clone was seen just once. The chain joins TRBV28 to TRBJ1-2; 7 bases align to TRBD1. The CDR3 totals 18 residues. V was pared by 4 bases and J by 7 bases, with 21 bases of the junction left unmatched. Per germline, CDR1 MDHEN and CDR2 SYDVKM. This CDR3 reads CASSSPGVSDRVLGGYTF. DNA for the CDR3: TGTGCCAGCAGTTCCCCTGGGGTGAGCGACAGGGTTTTAGGTGGCTACACCTTC.

The V call is TRBV19, the J call TRBJ1-2, with 8 bases fitting TRBD1. The length of the CDR3 is 14 residues. Germline loops: CDR1 LNHDA, CDR2 SQIVND (reference sequence). With 6 bases clipped from V and 8 bases from J, the junction kept 11 bases outside the gene matches. CDR3: CASSGQGEVGGYTF. The CDR3 DNA reads as TGTGCCAGTAGCGGACAGGGTGAAGTTGGGGGCTACACCTTC.

This chain links TRBV19 with TRBJ1-5; tentative D call: TRBD1 (5 bases). CDR1 is LNHDA and CDR2 is SQIVND in the germline V gene (reference sequence). Deletions cut 6 bases from V and 3 bases from J, with 9 bases between. The CDR3 extends over 13 amino acids. The CDR3 loop reads CASSRESNQPQHF. As DNA, the CDR3 is TGTGCCAGTAGCAGGGAATCCAATCAGCCCCAGCATTTT.

The gene calls are TRBV2 and TRBJ2-3, with D unresolved. V was clipped by 5 bases and J by 9 bases, with 9 bases between them. Germline loops: CDR1 SNHLY, CDR2 FYNNEI. This CDR3 is built from 11 residues. CDR3 residues: CASSPLGTQYF. The CDR3 DNA follows: TGTGCCAGCAGTCCCCTGGGGACGCAGTATTTT.